The clone carrying this T cell receptor (beta chain) was observed a handful of times. What it binds is not known. Disease duration under 2 months; hyperthyroidism patients were aged 18 to 65. Amplification of TCR beta CDR3 regions used RNA as the template. Primed by the HTBI set, a first-round RT-PCR was run on the TCR CDR3. MiXCR, applied by TCRdb to the multiplex PCR reads, yields one record per CDR3 protein. The sample has hundreds of thousands of distinct CDR3 sequences, 11% to 15% seen once. The data were obtained in a study of T cells in Graves' hyperthyroidism and ophthalmopathy. Study-level points and caveats: Most thyroid clonotypes with frequency above 0.001 were detected in blood.

Unmatched junction bases numbered 10, after V lost 6 bases and J lost 2 bases. The V gene's germline CDR1 is SEHNR and CDR2 FQNEAQ (reference sequence). The CDR3 has 16 amino acids. The receptor's source is a woman under 40 with Graves' hyperthyroidism that later progressed to Graves' ophthalmopathy. The rearrangement joins TRBV7-9 to TRBJ2-3, with TRBD2 matching 8 bases. The sample taken for sequencing was blood. For the CDR3, the DNA is TGTGCCAGCAGTCATGTAGCGGGAATTAACACAGATACGCAGTATTTT. Translated, it gives CASSHVAGINTDTQYF.